This TCR beta chain was sequenced for a study of blood T cell repertoires in COVID-19. Whole-study context: There were acute and convalescent COVID-19 samples, and they came from the United States, Italy and Spain. T cells, B-cell-depleted T cells, or PBMCs provided the cDNA or gDNA that served as material.

Trimming took 5 bases from V and 2 from J, leaving 9 bases between them. The CDR3 runs to 12 residues. The germline V gene encodes CDR1 GTSNPN and CDR2 SVGIG (reference sequence). Authors' processing steps: It was from reference gene primer amplification that nucleated cell counts were estimated. Clones were read by immunoSEQ multiplex PCR, and TCRdb kept only the in-frame ones, dropping some. The V and J calls and the clone size are those of that table, but D and trimming were determined from the DNA. The table includes some 78,000 clones, more than 75% detected once. The chain combines TRBV30 with TRBJ1-2; no firm D call. The sequencing sample was made of peripheral blood. This clonotype was obtained from a man aged 50-59 years with active or convalescent COVID-19. CDR3 residues: CAWYSENYGYTF. In DNA form, the CDR3 reads TGTGCCTGGTACAGTGAGAACTATGGCTACACCTTC.